What follows is one TCR beta chain and its context. This clonotype was seen many times. Its antigen has not been determined. No per-base quality is available; no much larger clone lies one base away. Lymph node samples were obtained from the axillary draining lymph nodes of breast cancer patients. In the germline V gene (reference sequence), CDR1 corresponds to LNHDA and CDR2 to SQIVND. The germline V and J ends show losses of 5 bases and 5 bases respectively, and no gene match explains 3 bases of the junction. Including the terminal cysteine and phenylalanine, the CDR3 comprises 13 residues. Here the CDR3 DNA is all that survives: 39 bases in frame from base 1. This sample is drawn from a study of breast tumors, draining lymph nodes, adjacent tissues (dated by TCRdb to the mid-2010s). Broadly, across the study: TCR beta repertoires were compared across tumor, adjacent nontumor tissue and axillary lymph nodes obtained from breast cancer patients. In human breast cancer, the study set out to assess how tumor, surrounding tissue and draining lymph node repertoires relate to one another and whether T cells might be exchanged between them.

What the study reported, not specific to this receptor: Tumor and nontumor tissue repertoires were significantly more similar in luminal-like than in basal-like breast cancer. The study presented the conclusion that tumor T cells originate in lymph nodes as consistent with a hypothesis, not as something directly demonstrated. The data were judged consistent with most tumor T cells deriving from the lymph node and then expanding within tumor tissue. T-cell repertoire diversity in tumors was found to be lower than in lymph nodes but higher than in nontumor tissue, and preferential V and J gene usage was observed.

The sequencer was an Illumina HiSeq 2000. TCR beta chain libraries were generated by multiplex PCR amplification. The amplified TCR beta chain products were analyzed by high-throughput sequencing. The raw public reads went through TCRdb reprocessing: fastp at Q25, MiXCR clone calling, in-frame beta chains kept. A single entry per CDR3 protein holds the most common genes and DNA from its merged rows. The sample profile shows around 230,000 distinct CDR3 sequences; around 32% of them were found once. The top ten hold 1.3% to 1.5% of the sample. The sequence derives from a female donor with breast cancer. Some clones in this sample may be carry-over from other donors' samples. The sequencing sample was made of axillary lymph node tissue. The chain was built from TRBV19 and TRBJ2-5; 9 of the junction bases match TRBD1. The sequence in DNA is TGTGCCAGTAGTGCGACAGGGGGTGAGACCCAGTACTTC. Its protein product is CASSATGGETQYF. The reference TRBV19 and TRBJ2-5 proteins fill in what lies around the CDR3, so the full variable domain reads DGGITQSPKYLFRKEGQNVTLSCEQNLNHDAMYWYRQDPGQGLRLIYYSQIVNDFQKGDIAEGYSVSREKKESFPLTVTSAQKNPTAFYLCASSATGGETQYFGPGTRLLVL.